The rows below give T cell receptor beta chains drawn from one sample of a study of cytomegalovirus exposure and HLA in healthy donors. Sequenced by immunoSEQ multiplex PCR; TCRdb stores in-frame clones only, minus some. The sample gives around 190,000 clones, about 78% of which show up once; 2.9% is in the top ten. Sequenced sample: PBMCs. The receptors derive from a woman in her thirties in good health and CMV-seronegative. Each CDR3 is given with its conserved first and last residue. D genes are given only for firm matches. The size field is filled for only some rows; it gives once, few, many or a size class.

d_call j_call v_call clone_size cdr3_aa cdr3_nt
- TRBJ2-7 TRBV11-2 once CASSLVAGSYEQYF TGTGCCAGCAGCTTAGTGGCAGGGTCCTACGAGCAGTACTTC
TRBD1 TRBJ2-7 TRBV6-6 - CASTPGSRTGSYEQYF TGTGCCAGCACCCCAGGGAGCCGGACAGGATCCTACGAGCAGTACTTC
- TRBJ1-6 TRBV4-1 - CASSRNKEVPLHF TGCGCCAGCAGCCGGAACAAGGAGGTACCCCTCCACTTT
TRBD1 TRBJ1-6 TRBV6-5 few CASRGTDRSASPLHF TGTGCCAGCAGGGGAACGGACAGGAGCGCTTCACCCCTCCACTTT
- TRBJ1-1 TRBV28 few CASSLSAQGRTEAFF TGTGCCAGCAGTCTGTCCGCCCAGGGTAGGACTGAAGCTTTCTTT
- TRBJ1-2 TRBV19 - CASSVDRWYGYTF TGTGCCAGTAGTGTCGACAGGTGGTATGGCTACACCTTC
TRBD1 TRBJ2-6 TRBV9 - CASSGSPGQSSGANVLTF TGTGCCAGCAGCGGGTCCCCGGGACAGAGCTCTGGGGCCAACGTCCTGACTTTC
- TRBJ2-1 TRBV6-1 - CASSAPGANEQFF TGTGCCAGCAGTGCCCCAGGGGCGAATGAGCAGTTCTTC
TRBD2 TRBJ2-1 TRBV30 - CAWSPMRTSGRTRHNEQFF TGTGCCTGGAGTCCCATGAGGACTAGCGGGAGGACCAGGCACAATGAGCAGTTCTTC
- TRBJ2-5 TRBV25-1 - CASSEAGSQYF TGTGCCAGCAGTGAGGCGGGGTCCCAGTACTTC
- TRBJ1-2 TRBV27 - CASSLSGPGPPHYGYTF TGTGCCAGCAGTTTATCTGGTCCCGGTCCCCCCCACTATGGCTACACCTTC
TRBD1 TRBJ2-7 TRBV5-6 - CASSLVDRVEQYF TGTGCCAGCAGCTTGGTTGACAGGGTCGAGCAGTACTTC
- TRBJ2-3 TRBV19 few CASRTASTDTQYF TGTGCCAGTAGGACAGCGTCCACAGATACGCAGTATTTT
- TRBJ2-7 TRBV10-3 - CAISAGGTSYEQYF TGTGCCATCAGCGCTGGGGGGACCTCCTACGAGCAGTACTTC
TRBD2 TRBJ2-5 TRBV5-4 - CASSLDRTSGVETQYF TGTGCCAGCAGCTTGGACAGGACTAGCGGGGTGGAGACCCAGTACTTC
- TRBJ2-1 TRBV29-1 - CSVGGSGYEQFF TGCAGCGTTGGAGGGAGTGGGTATGAGCAGTTCTTC
TRBD2 TRBJ2-2 TRBV5-1 - CASSLAMAAGGGTGELFF TGCGCCAGCAGCTTGGCCATGGCAGCGGGAGGAGGCACCGGGGAGCTGTTTTTT
TRBD1 TRBJ2-7 TRBV19 - CASTMGQGASYEQYF TGTGCCAGTACTATGGGGCAGGGGGCTTCCTACGAGCAGTACTTC
- TRBJ2-6 TRBV4-2 few CASSQESPGSGANVLTF TGTGCCAGCAGCCAAGAATCGCCCGGCTCTGGGGCCAACGTCCTGACTTTC
- TRBJ1-6 TRBV7-3 - CASSLSGGGSPLHF TGTGCCAGCAGCTTAAGCGGGGGTGGTTCACCCCTCCACTTT
- TRBJ1-4 TRBV25-1 - CASSDLNDEKLFF TGTGCCAGCAGTGACTTAAATGATGAAAAACTGTTTTTT
TRBD1 TRBJ1-1 TRBV27 few CASSRPGGYTEAFF TGTGCCAGCAGTCGTCCAGGGGGCTACACTGAAGCTTTCTTT
- TRBJ1-4 TRBV14 few CASSQGRRLAGEKLFF TGTGCCAGCAGCCAAGGACGGCGTCTAGCGGGTGAAAAACTGTTTTTT
TRBD1 TRBJ2-3 TRBV2 - CASHRDSSFDAQYF TGTGCCAGCCACCGGGACAGTTCCTTTGATGCGCAGTATTTT
- TRBJ2-5 TRBV19 - CASSSYRQETQYF TGTGCCAGTAGCTCGTATCGTCAAGAGACCCAGTACTTC
- TRBJ2-7 TRBV4-1 - CASSQGAGLTYEQYF TGCGCCAGCAGCCAAGGGGCAGGGCTAACCTACGAGCAGTACTTC
- TRBJ1-1 TRBV29-1 few CSGDRFNTEAFF TGCAGCGGTGACAGGTTTAACACTGAAGCTTTCTTT
- TRBJ2-7 TRBV6-6 - CASSVARYEQYF TGTGCCAGCAGTGTCGCGCGCTACGAGCAGTACTTC
- TRBJ2-5 TRBV5-1 - CASSRARGQETQYF TGCGCCAGCAGCAGAGCCCGGGGCCAAGAGACCCAGTACTTC
- TRBJ2-3 TRBV18 once CASSPPGGGTDTQYF TGTGCCAGCTCACCCCCGGGGGGCGGCACAGATACGCAGTATTTT
- TRBJ2-6 TRBV9 - CASSAQSGANVLTF TGTGCCAGCAGCGCTCAGTCTGGGGCCAACGTCCTGACTTTC
- TRBJ2-1 TRBV10-3 - CATRAGFEQFF TGTGCCACGCGGGCGGGTTTCGAGCAGTTCTTC
TRBD1 TRBJ2-1 TRBV6-1 few CASSEEDREQFF TGTGCCAGCAGCGAAGAGGACAGGGAGCAGTTCTTC
- TRBJ1-5 TRBV27 - CASSLRTPDQPQHF TGTGCCAGCAGCCTCCGGACACCAGATCAGCCCCAGCATTTT
TRBD2 TRBJ2-2 TRBV11-2 - CASSLGSSGRNTGELFF TGTGCCAGCAGCTTAGGGTCGAGCGGGAGGAACACCGGGGAGCTGTTTTTT
TRBD2 TRBJ2-7 TRBV6-1 - CASRPGGSINEQYF TGTGCCAGCCGACCGGGCGGGAGCATCAACGAGCAGTACTTC
TRBD1 TRBJ2-7 TRBV9 - CASSRREGTGGDEQYF TGTGCCAGCAGCAGGAGGGAAGGGACAGGGGGCGACGAGCAGTACTTC
- TRBJ2-1 TRBV2 - CASTRPAIYNEQFF TGTGCCAGCACTCGACCAGCGATATACAATGAGCAGTTCTTC
- TRBJ1-2 TRBV7-3 - CASSLGGTWGNYGYTF TGTGCCAGCAGCTTGGGGGGGACTTGGGGAAACTATGGCTACACCTTC
TRBD2 TRBJ2-5 TRBV2 - CASGLAVRGEQYF TGTGCCAGCGGACTAGCGGTCCGAGGGGAGCAGTACTTC
TRBD1 TRBJ2-7 TRBV5-6 few CASSLWDRGSYEQYF TGTGCCAGCAGCTTGTGGGACAGGGGCTCCTACGAGCAGTACTTC
- TRBJ2-3 TRBV29-1 - CSVRGGTDTQYF TGCAGCGTTAGAGGTGGCACAGATACGCAGTATTTT
- TRBJ2-7 TRBV6-5 - CASSQNSYEQYF TGTGCCAGCAGTCAAAACTCCTACGAGCAGTACTTC
- TRBJ2-7 TRBV5-1 - CASSFPGLTEQYF TGCGCCAGCAGCTTTCCGGGACTTACAGAGCAGTACTTC
- TRBJ2-7 TRBV5-1 - CASSSNIRSYEQYF TGCGCCAGCAGCTCCAACATACGCTCCTACGAGCAGTACTTC
TRBD2 TRBJ2-1 TRBV4-2 - CASSQGTSADPEQFF TGTGCCAGCAGCCAAGGGACTAGCGCTGACCCTGAGCAGTTCTTC
- TRBJ1-2 TRBV29-1 - CSSRGGANYGYTF TGCAGCTCCCGCGGAGGGGCTAACTATGGCTACACCTTC